This TCR beta chain emerged from a study of cytomegalovirus exposure and HLA in healthy donors. Study information: When 398 donors were genotyped, just over 80% of them were found to fall in the Caucasian-associated ancestry cluster.

Points from the study as a whole: Most TCRs appeared rarely, but some public TCRs recurred in many donors.

Remarks on this clone: What it recognizes is unknown.

Trimming took 3 bases from V and 2 from J, leaving 19 bases between them. Germline CDR1 is LNHDA and CDR2 is SQIVND (reference sequence). The CDR3 loop spans 17 amino acids. With 60 Vbeta and 13 Jbeta primers, the PCR was carried out. Generated by immunoSEQ multiplex PCR, the TCRdb table keeps only in-frame clones and is missing some. The sample spans 70,000 to 100,000 clones; the ten largest clones claim 3.5% to 4.5%. The genes are TRBV19 and TRBJ2-5, with a possible D match to TRBD1 (7 bases). This TCR was sampled from a young man in good health and CMV-seropositive. The sequencing input was PBMCs. The CDR3 DNA reads as TGTGCCAGTAGTATTATGGAGGGTAGGACAGGACAAGAGACCCAGTACTTC. It specifies CASSIMEGRTGQETQYF.